This T cell receptor beta chain was observed in a study of blood T cell repertoires in COVID-19. The wider study: Spain, Italy and the United States supplied samples that represented acute and convalescent COVID-19.

CDR3 size: 13 residues. CDR1 and CDR2 (germline): MGHDK, SYGVNS. V was shortened by 4 bases and J by 0 bases, with 4 bases between the two germline ends. Method: immunoSEQ multiplex PCR; TCRdb's copy keeps in-frame clones and lacks some. The sample has roughly 280,000 clones, around nine tenths seen once. The clonotype was recovered from a woman aged 60-75 years with COVID-19, enrolled during active disease. This sequence joins TRBV25-1 and TRBJ1-3; D is unresolved. The sequencing input was peripheral blood. The CDR3 sequence: CASSVSSGNTIYF. The CDR3 nucleotides read TGTGCCAGCAGTGTATCCTCTGGAAACACCATATATTTT.